These 30 T cell receptor beta chains originate from one sample sequenced in a study of CD8+CD57+ T cells in acquired aplastic anemia. The TCR beta profiling, which covered VDJ combination and CDR3 sequence, was carried out using genomic DNA as the template. TCRdb passed the reads through MiXCR, listing each CDR3 protein once. The profile shows around 250,000 distinct CDR3 sequences, 45% to 70% of them singletons. The source material was sorted CD4+, CD8+, or CD8+CD57+ T cells (not recorded which) from PBMCs. The receptors derive from a human donor with severe aplastic anemia or a healthy control (not recorded which).

This clonotype was picked up many times. The rearrangement uses TRBV7-9 and TRBJ2-3; D is possibly TRBD1 or TRBD2 (5 bases each). This CDR3 has 18 residues. V was pared by 4 bases and J by 2 bases, with 22 bases between. Germline V CDR1 and CDR2: SEHNR, FQNEAQ (reference sequence). The CDR3 nucleotides are TGTGCCAGCAGCTCTACAGGTTGGGGAGCTATATCCACAGATACGCAGTATTTT. This codes for CASSSTGWGAISTDTQYF.

The V and J genes are TRBV20-1 and TRBJ1-4; a possible D gene is TRBD1 (6 bases). Germline V CDR1 and CDR2: DFQATT, SNEGSKA (reference sequence). The CDR3 has 13 amino acids. V was shortened by 5 bases and J by 8 bases, with 15 bases between the two germline ends. The CDR3 reads CSAQPGHFEKLFF. For the CDR3, the DNA is TGCAGTGCTCAGCCGGGACATTTCGAAAAACTGTTTTTT.

The chain uses TRBV10-3 and TRBJ1-5; the D gene is possibly TRBD1 (5 bases). Germline V CDR1 and CDR2: ENHRY, SYGVKD. This CDR3 region has 13 residues. V shed 4 bases and J shed 5 bases, with 9 bases lying between them. CDR3 sequence: CAISGTGDQPQHF. The CDR3 coding sequence is TGTGCCATCAGTGGGACGGGGGATCAGCCCCAGCATTTT.

The chain links TRBV7-2 to TRBJ1-6; 8 bases are a match to TRBD1. The J segment lost 18 bases and the V segment lost 5 bases, leaving 12 bases of the junction unmatched. Per the germline V gene, CDR1 is SGHTA and CDR2 is FQGNSA. CDR3 length equals 13 residues. The CDR3 DNA sequence: TGTGCCAGCAGCCCGGGACAGGATCGGTCCCACCACTTT. Protein: CASSPGQDRSHHF.

In its sample, this clonotype was seen once. This chain uses TRBV25-1 with TRBJ1-3, with TRBD1 matching 9 bases. Losses at the gene ends were 7 bases for V and 4 bases for J; bases not matched to a gene: 5. Germline V lookup: CDR1 MGHDK, CDR2 SYGVNS. The CDR3 consists of 14 residues. The CDR3 spells CASTSTGGGNTIYF. In nucleotides, the CDR3 is TGTGCCAGCACCTCGACAGGGGGAGGAAACACCATATATTTT.

With regard to this clonotype: This may be a read error, as it is one base from a much larger clone. J is TRBJ2-1 and V is TRBV6-5; possible D gene TRBD2, 6 bases. Germline V CDR1 and CDR2: MNHEY, SVGAGI. V lost 5 bases, J lost 2 bases, and 16 bases lay in between. The CDR3 is made up of 16 amino acids. The CDR3 loop reads CASSEPGLQAYNEQFF. In nucleotides, the CDR3 is TGTGCCAGCAGTGAACCGGGACTCCAAGCCTACAATGAGCAGTTCTTC.

This clonotype appeared many times. This chain joins TRBV24-1 and TRBJ2-3, with D perhaps assigned TRBD1 or TRBD2 (5 bases each). The CDR3 sequence is 13 residues long. The V end lost 2 bases, the J end lost 11 bases, and 13 bases lay between the germline ends. The germline V gene has CDR1 KGHDR and CDR2 SFDVKD. CDR3 sequence: CATSDSVVGRQYF. The DNA of the CDR3 is TGTGCCACCAGTGATTCGGTAGTGGGACGGCAGTATTTT.

The chain carries TRBV11-2 and TRBJ1-1; a weak D match, TRBD1 (5 bases). The CDR3 is made up of 14 amino acids. Trimming took off 6 bases at V and 0 bases at J, with 11 bases between the two ends. CDR1 and CDR2 (germline): SGHAT, FQNNGV. CDR3 region: CASRQAGMNTEAFF. DNA for the CDR3: TGTGCCAGCAGACAAGCAGGGATGAACACTGAAGCTTTCTTT.

This clonotype was seen ten or more times. This rearrangement joins TRBV7-6 to TRBJ2-5; D possibly corresponds to TRBD1 (6 bases). V lost 6 bases, J lost 2 bases, and 19 bases lay in between. In germline, CDR1 is SGHVS, CDR2 FNYEAQ. The CDR3 totals 16 residues. The DNA for the CDR3 is TGTGCCAGCAGTCAGCAGGGGAGCCTTATGCAAGAGACCCAGTACTTC. Encoded protein: CASSQQGSLMQETQYF.

This chain joins TRBV11-2 and TRBJ1-1, with 8 bases that match TRBD1. This CDR3 comprises 14 residues. V shed 1 base and J 5 bases; nucleotides not matched to a gene: 3. Per the germline V gene, CDR1 is SGHAT and CDR2 is FQNNGV. This CDR3 is CASSLGQGRTEAFF. The CDR3 nucleotides read TGTGCCAGCAGCTTAGGACAGGGGAGGACTGAAGCTTTCTTT.

The chain is built from TRBV9 and TRBJ2-3; a weak D match, TRBD1 (5 bases). The V end lost 3 bases, the J end lost 4 bases, and 12 bases lay between the germline ends. The CDR3 has 14 amino acids. Germline V CDR1 and CDR2: SGDLS, YYNGEE. CDR3 nucleotides: TGTGCCAGCAGCGAAGGGGTAGCAGCAGATACGCAGTATTTT. Protein sequence: CASSEGVAADTQYF.

The chain employs TRBV2 and TRBJ1-5, with D possibly being TRBD1 (6 bases). The V gene lost 3 bases and the J gene lost 0 bases, with 12 bases spanning the gap. There are 16 residues in the CDR3. In germline, CDR1 is SNHLY, CDR2 FYNNEI. CDR3 protein: CASSEGRGYSNQPQHF. CDR3 bases: TGTGCCAGCAGTGAGGGCAGGGGCTATAGCAATCAGCCCCAGCATTTT.

The table lists this clonotype with many counts. The rearrangement links TRBV12-3 or TRBV12-4 to TRBJ1-5; TRBD1 agrees at 9 bases. V trimming: 6 bases; J trimming: 4 bases; junction bases outside the gene matches: 10. The CDR3 is 16 amino acids. The CDR3 nucleotides read TGTGCCAGCAGACTACATAACAGGGGGCCTAATCAGCCCCAGCATTTT. Amino acid sequence: CASRLHNRGPNQPQHF.

The DNA for the CDR3 is TGTGCCAGCACCGAACAGGGGCCTAACTATGGCTACACCTTC. Translation gives CASTEQGPNYGYTF. The V gene is TRBV2, the J gene TRBJ1-2; 7 bases line up with TRBD1. Trimming at V came to 7 bases and at J to 0 bases, leaving 5 bases not matched to a gene. The CDR3 is 14 amino acids. CDR1 and CDR2 (germline): SNHLY, FYNNEI. The full variable domain, rest sourced from reference TRBV2 and TRBJ1-2, is EPEVTQTPSHQVTQMGQEVILRCVPISNHLYFYWYRQILGQKVEFLVSFYNNEISEKSEIFDDQFSVERPDGSNFTLKIRSTKLEDSAMYFCASTEQGPNYGYTFGSGTRLTVV.

This chain connects TRBV2 to TRBJ1-1; D is undetermined. Germline V CDR1 and CDR2: SNHLY, FYNNEI. With 3 bases removed from V and 1 base from J, the gap between germline ends came to 12 bases. The CDR3 has 15 amino acids. The CDR3 sequence is CASSDTSGPNTEAFF. CDR3 DNA: TGTGCCAGCAGTGATACATCGGGCCCGAACACTGAAGCTTTCTTT. The whole variable domain, filled in from reference TRBV2 and TRBJ1-1, reads EPEVTQTPSHQVTQMGQEVILRCVPISNHLYFYWYRQILGQKVEFLVSFYNNEISEKSEIFDDQFSVERPDGSNFTLKIRSTKLEDSAMYFCASSDTSGPNTEAFFGQGTRLTVV.

The genes are TRBV2 and TRBJ1-5; a possible D gene is TRBD1 (5 bases). Trimming took 1 base from V and 6 from J, leaving 10 bases between them. Germline loops: CDR1 SNHLY, CDR2 FYNNEI. This CDR3 has 14 amino acids. The CDR3: CASSEGGDVQPQHF. For the CDR3, the DNA is TGTGCCAGCAGTGAAGGAGGGGACGTTCAGCCCCAGCATTTT.

About this clonotype itself: Just one base apart from a much larger clone, this may be a read error. This sequence joins TRBV20-1 and TRBJ2-7; D is uncertain. Trimming removed 0 bases at V and 9 bases at J, with 12 bases between. This CDR3 is 12 amino acids long. Germline lookup yields CDR1 DFQATT and CDR2 SNEGSKA (reference sequence). The CDR3 loop is CSARENEAGQYF. The CDR3 bases are TGCAGTGCTAGAGAGAACGAGGCCGGGCAGTACTTC.

This clonotype was detected ten times or more. The chain joins TRBV5-1 to TRBJ1-1; D is unresolved. Per germline, CDR1 SGHRS and CDR2 YFSETQ. The CDR3 contains 14 residues. V lost 0 bases and J 3 bases, leaving 9 bases between the germline ends. The CDR3 bases are TGCGCCAGCAGCTTGGAAAGGTCTTACACTGAAGCTTTCTTT. It translates to CASSLERSYTEAFF.

This clonotype occurred a few times. The genes are TRBV30 and TRBJ2-2, with a tentative D call TRBD2 (6 bases). V dropped 8 bases and J dropped 1 base, with 17 bases sitting between them. Germline values: CDR1 GTSNPN, CDR2 SVGIG (reference sequence). The CDR3 has 15 residues. The CDR3 sequence: CAGRGGKLNTGELFF. The DNA for the CDR3 is TGTGCCGGACGGGGAGGCAAACTGAACACCGGGGAGCTGTTTTTT.

This clonotype was recorded only once. The chain joins TRBV2 to TRBJ2-3; 7 positions agree with TRBD1. Trimming cost V 1 base and J 4 bases; bases outside gene matches: 5. Germline CDR1 reads SNHLY; CDR2 reads FYNNEI. The CDR3 totals 15 residues. The chain's CDR3 is CASSEVTTGPDTQYF. CDR3 in DNA: TGTGCCAGCAGTGAAGTTACGACAGGGCCAGATACGCAGTATTTT.

The rearrangement uses TRBV11-2 and TRBJ2-7, with a weak D call TRBD2 (6 bases). Germline V gene lookup returns CDR1 SGHAT and CDR2 FQNNGV. V was shortened by 8 bases and J by 1 base, with 15 bases between the two germline ends. The CDR3 loop spans 14 amino acids. The CDR3 bases are TGTGCCAGCTATGCCGGGACTGTGTCCTACGAGCAGTACTTC. Its translation: CASYAGTVSYEQYF.

To note about this clonotype: Germline and junction disagree at one end, which may indicate a read error. This chain connects TRBV7-2 to TRBJ2-7; D gene unclear. From germline, CDR1 is SGHTA and CDR2 FQGNSA. The CDR3 extends over 13 amino acids. CDR3 amino acids: CASSPKTSYEQYF. In DNA, the CDR3 is TGTGCAAGCAGCCCTAAAACGTCCTACGAGCAGTACTTC.

This clonotype was counted once. The chain couples TRBV6-5 to TRBJ2-5; 10 nucleotides agree with TRBD2. Germline loops: CDR1 MNHEY, CDR2 SVGAGI. V gave up 7 bases and J gave up 4 bases; unmatched junction bases: 6. The CDR3 has 14 amino acids. CDR3 loop: CASNRLAGAETQYF. As DNA, the CDR3 is TGTGCCAGCAATAGGCTAGCGGGAGCAGAGACCCAGTACTTC.

This chain links TRBV10-3 with TRBJ1-2; the D is unclear. Looked up from germline, CDR1 is ENHRY and CDR2 is SYGVKD. The V and J ends lost 1 base and 3 bases respectively, with 12 bases between them. The CDR3 totals 15 residues. This chain's CDR3 is CAISELVSTDYGYTF. CDR3 nucleotides: TGTGCCATCAGTGAGTTGGTATCTACGGACTATGGCTACACCTTC.

On this clonotype: Germline is not matched at one junction end, which may reflect a read error. The V gene is TRBV10-3, the J gene TRBJ2-1; 9 bases map to TRBD1. CDR3 length: 15 residues. Germline values: CDR1 ENHRY, CDR2 SYGVKD. Here the CDR3 DNA reads TGTGCCAGCAGTGAACCGGGACAGGGAGGGAATGAGCAGTTCTTC. Its protein product is CASSEPGQGGNEQFF.

Of note for this clonotype: A much larger clone lies a single base off, so this may be a read error. A read error is likely, as this CDR3 ends without the conserved phenylalanine or tryptophan. The CDR3 loop is CASSLELAGRRETQYS. CDR3 nucleotides: TGCGCCAGCAGCTTGGAGCTAGCGGGGAGGCGAGAGACCCAGTACTCC. The chain couples TRBV5-1 to TRBJ2-5; 9 bases fit TRBD2. CDR1 SGHRS and CDR2 YFSETQ come from the germline V gene. J gave up 4 bases and V 0 bases, and 7 bases lay outside the gene matches. This CDR3 is built from 16 residues.

This clonotype was recorded many times. The chain carries TRBV12-3 or TRBV12-4 and TRBJ2-3; possibly TRBD1 for D (6 bases). The CDR3 has 15 residues. Trimming left V 6 bases short and J 0 bases short, with 13 bases between. CDR3 nucleotide sequence: TGTGCCAGCAGCTTACAGGGACCCAGCACAGATACGCAGTATTTT. It specifies CASSLQGPSTDTQYF.

This sequence joins TRBV5-4 and TRBJ2-7; D is unclear. V lost 2 bases, J lost 7 bases, and 10 bases lay in between. The CDR3 has 12 amino acids. CDR1 SGHNT and CDR2 YYREEE come from the germline V gene (reference sequence). The CDR3 nucleotides are TGTGCCAGCAGCTTTGGAGTGGGTGAGCAGTACTTC. Translation gives CASSFGVGEQYF.

The CDR3: CSARDLGLVSSYEQYF. The CDR3, as DNA: TGCAGTGCTAGAGATTTGGGGCTGGTTTCCAGCTACGAGCAGTACTTC. The chain uses TRBV20-1 and TRBJ2-7; D perhaps matches TRBD1 (5 bases). Germline V lookup: CDR1 DFQATT, CDR2 SNEGSKA (reference sequence). The V end was cut by 0 bases, the J end by 3 bases, with 18 bases between. The CDR3 contains 16 residues.

This clonotype was counted at least ten times. The CDR3 nucleotides are TGTGCCAGCAGCTTGATAAGCCCGACCTGGCAGAACACTGAAGCTTTCTTT. Its translation is CASSLISPTWQNTEAFF. The rearrangement links TRBV7-6 to TRBJ1-1; D is unresolved. V lost 3 bases to trimming and J lost 1 base, with 18 bases between them. Germline CDR1 SGHVS, CDR2 FNYEAQ. The CDR3 totals 17 residues.